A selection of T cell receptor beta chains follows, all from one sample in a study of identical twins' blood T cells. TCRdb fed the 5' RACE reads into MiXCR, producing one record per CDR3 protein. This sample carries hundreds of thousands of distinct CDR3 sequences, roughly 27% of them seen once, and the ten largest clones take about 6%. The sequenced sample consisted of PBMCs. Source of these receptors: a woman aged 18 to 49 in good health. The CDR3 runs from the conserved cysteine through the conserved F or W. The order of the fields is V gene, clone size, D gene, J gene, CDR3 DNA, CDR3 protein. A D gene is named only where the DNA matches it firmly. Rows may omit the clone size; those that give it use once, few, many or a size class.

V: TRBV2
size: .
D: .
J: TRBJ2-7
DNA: TGTGCCAGTAACGTTTTGATTGGGGCGGAAGAGCAGTACTTC
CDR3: CASNVLIGAEEQYF

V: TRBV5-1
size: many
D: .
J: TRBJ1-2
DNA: TGCGCCAGCAGCTACAGGGAAAGAGGCTATGGCTACACCTTC
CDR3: CASSYRERGYGYTF

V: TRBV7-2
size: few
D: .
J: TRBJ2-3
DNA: TGTGCCAGCAGCCTTTATCGGACAGCCGTCAATACGCAGTATTTT
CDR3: CASSLYRTAVNTQYF

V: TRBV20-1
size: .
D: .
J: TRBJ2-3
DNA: TGCAGTGCCCTAGCCTCTAGCACAGATACGCAGTATTTT
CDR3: CSALASSTDTQYF

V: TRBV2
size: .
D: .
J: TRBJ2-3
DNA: TGTGCCAGCAGTGCCAGGCCCTTAGTAACGCAGTATTTT
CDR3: CASSARPLVTQYF

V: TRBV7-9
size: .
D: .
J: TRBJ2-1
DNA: TGTGCCAGCAGACAAAGGGCCGAAAATGAGCAGTTCTTC
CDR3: CASRQRAENEQFF

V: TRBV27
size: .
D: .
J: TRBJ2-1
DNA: TGTGCCAGCAGTTTCGGACTCCAAACCTACAATGAGCAGTTCTTC
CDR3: CASSFGLQTYNEQFF

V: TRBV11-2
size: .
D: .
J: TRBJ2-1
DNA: TGTGCCAGCAGACCGACTAACCTCTCCTACAATGAGCAGTTCTTC
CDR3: CASRPTNLSYNEQFF

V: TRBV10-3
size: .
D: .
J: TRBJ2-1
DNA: TGTGCCATCAGTGAGTCCAAGCGGGCGTACTACAATGAGCAGTTCTTC
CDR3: CAISESKRAYYNEQFF

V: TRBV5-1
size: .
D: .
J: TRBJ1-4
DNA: TGCGCCAGCAGCTTCGGACAGCGCTTCTTGTCAACTAATGAAAAACTGTTTTTT
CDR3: CASSFGQRFLSTNEKLFF

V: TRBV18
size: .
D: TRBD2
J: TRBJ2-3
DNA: TGTGCCACCCGGACTAGCATGGAAGACACAGATACGCAGTATTTT
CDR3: CATRTSMEDTDTQYF

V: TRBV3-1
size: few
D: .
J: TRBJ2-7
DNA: TGTGCCAGCAGCCAATGGGTAGGGGGAGGCTCCTACGAGCAGTACTTC
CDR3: CASSQWVGGGSYEQYF

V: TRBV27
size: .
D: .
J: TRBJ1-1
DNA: TGTGCCAGCAGTTTTACACCACTCATGAACACTGAAGCTTTCTTT
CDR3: CASSFTPLMNTEAFF

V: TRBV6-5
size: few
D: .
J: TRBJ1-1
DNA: TGTGCCAGCAGTTACTATCCTACGGCTGAAGCTTTCTTT
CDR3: CASSYYPTAEAFF

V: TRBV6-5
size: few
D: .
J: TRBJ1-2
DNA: TGTGCCAGCAGGGTAAAAACCCGAGCCGGCTATGGCTACACCTTC
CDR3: CASRVKTRAGYGYTF

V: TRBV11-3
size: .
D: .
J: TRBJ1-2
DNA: TGTGCCAGCAGCCCCGCACGCGCCAGACAGAACTATGGCTACACCTTC
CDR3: CASSPARARQNYGYTF

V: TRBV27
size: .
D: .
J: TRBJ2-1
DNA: TGTGCCAGCAGTCCGACTAGTACCAATGAGCAGTTCTTC
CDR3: CASSPTSTNEQFF

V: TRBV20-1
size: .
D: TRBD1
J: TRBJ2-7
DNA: TGCAGTGCTAGAGATCAGGGGGTCGAGCAGTACTTC
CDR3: CSARDQGVEQYF

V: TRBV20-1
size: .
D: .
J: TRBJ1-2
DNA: TGCAGTGCTTCCCAGGTCGGGGGATTGAACTATGGCTACACCTTC
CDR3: CSASQVGGLNYGYTF

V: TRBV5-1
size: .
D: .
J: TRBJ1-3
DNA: TGCGCCAGTCACGGTGGCTCTGGAAACACCATATATTTT
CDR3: CASHGGSGNTIYF

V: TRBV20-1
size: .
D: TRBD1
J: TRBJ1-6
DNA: TGCAGTGCTTCCCGGACAGGGGTGAATTCACCCCTCCACTTT
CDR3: CSASRTGVNSPLHF

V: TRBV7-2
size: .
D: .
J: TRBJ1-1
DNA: TGTGCCAGCAGCCCTACAGGGCAGGACACTGAAGCTTTCTTT
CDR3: CASSPTGQDTEAFF

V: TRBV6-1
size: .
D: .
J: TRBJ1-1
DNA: TGTGCCAGCAGTGATCGACAGAAACAATACACTGAAGCTTTCTTT
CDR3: CASSDRQKQYTEAFF

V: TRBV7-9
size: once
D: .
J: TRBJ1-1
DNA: TGTGCCAGCAGCTTTTGGGAAGGGAAGAGGACTGAAGCTTTCTTT
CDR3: CASSFWEGKRTEAFF

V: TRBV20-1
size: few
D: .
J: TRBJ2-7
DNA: TGCAGTGCTAGAGAGTGGGGGGCTAGACGAAACGAGCAGTACTTC
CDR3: CSAREWGARRNEQYF

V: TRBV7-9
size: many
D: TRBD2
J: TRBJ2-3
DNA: TGTGCCAGCAGCTTAGGACTAGCCGCAGATACGCAGTATTTT
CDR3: CASSLGLAADTQYF

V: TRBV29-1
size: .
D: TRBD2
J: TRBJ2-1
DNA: TGCAGCGTAAAGTCCGGGACTAGTGCCTACAATGAGCAGTTCTTC
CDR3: CSVKSGTSAYNEQFF

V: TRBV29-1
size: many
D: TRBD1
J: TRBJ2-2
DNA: TGCAGCGGACAGGGGAACACCGGGGAGCTGTTTTTT
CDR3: CSGQGNTGELFF

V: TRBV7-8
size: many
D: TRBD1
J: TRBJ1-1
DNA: TGTGCCAGCAGTTTTCAGGGGGGCGGCACTGAAGCTTTCTTT
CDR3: CASSFQGGGTEAFF

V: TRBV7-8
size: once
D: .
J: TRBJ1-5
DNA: TGTGCCAGCAGCTTAGTTTTGGCAGGGGCCACCCTCAATCAGCCCCAGCATTTT
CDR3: CASSLVLAGATLNQPQHF

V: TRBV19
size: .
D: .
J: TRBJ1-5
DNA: TGTGCCAGTAGTTATTTACCCGGGGCGAGGAGGAGCAATCAGCCCCAGCATTTT
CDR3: CASSYLPGARRSNQPQHF

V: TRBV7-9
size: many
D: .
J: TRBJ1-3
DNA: TGTGCCAGCAGCGCCTTAGGAGGGGCGCAGGGAAACACCATATATTTT
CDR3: CASSALGGAQGNTIYF

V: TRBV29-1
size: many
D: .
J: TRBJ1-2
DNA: TGCAGCGTTCCGGGGTCCTCCCGTGGGAACTATGGCTACACCTTC
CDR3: CSVPGSSRGNYGYTF

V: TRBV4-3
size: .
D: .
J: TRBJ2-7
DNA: TGCGCCAGCAGCCAAGATCTAGCCTACGAGCAGTACTTC
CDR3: CASSQDLAYEQYF

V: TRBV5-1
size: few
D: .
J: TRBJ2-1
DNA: TGCGCCAGCAGCTTGGCTCGGCTAGGGTACAATGAGCAGTTCTTC
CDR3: CASSLARLGYNEQFF

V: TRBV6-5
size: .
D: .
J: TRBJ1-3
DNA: TGTGCCAGCAGTTACTCGGGAAGAAACACCATATATTTT
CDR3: CASSYSGRNTIYF

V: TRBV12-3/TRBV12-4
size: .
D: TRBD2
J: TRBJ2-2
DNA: TGTGCCAGCATAGGGACTAGCGGGAGGGCCGGGGAGCTGTTTTTT
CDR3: CASIGTSGRAGELFF

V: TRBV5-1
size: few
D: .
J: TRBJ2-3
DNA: TGCGCCAGCAGCCTTGGGTCTGGGCCCTCCGGATTTACAGATACGCAGTATTTT
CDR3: CASSLGSGPSGFTDTQYF

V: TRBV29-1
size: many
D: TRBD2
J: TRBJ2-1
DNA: TGCAGCGTTGAAGGACTAGCGGCTGTAAATGAGCAGTTCTTC
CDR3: CSVEGLAAVNEQFF

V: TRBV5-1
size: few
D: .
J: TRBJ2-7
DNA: TGCGCCAGCAGCTTGTATGCCTACGAGCAGTACTTC
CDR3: CASSLYAYEQYF

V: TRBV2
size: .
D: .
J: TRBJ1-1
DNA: TGTGCCAGCGCGCAAGAGGGGGGCACTGAAGCTTTCTTT
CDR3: CASAQEGGTEAFF

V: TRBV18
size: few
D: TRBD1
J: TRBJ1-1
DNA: TGTGCCAGCTCACCAACGGGACAGCCTGAAGCTTTCTTT
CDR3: CASSPTGQPEAFF

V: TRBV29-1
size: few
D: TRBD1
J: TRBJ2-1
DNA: TGCAGCGCTACCGGACAGGGGCAATACAATGAGCAGTTCTTC
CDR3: CSATGQGQYNEQFF

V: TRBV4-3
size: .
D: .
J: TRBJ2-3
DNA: TGCGCCAGCGGCCAAGCGGATCAGACAGATACGCAGTATTTT
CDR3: CASGQADQTDTQYF

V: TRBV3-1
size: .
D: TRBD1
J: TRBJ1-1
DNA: TGTGCCAGCAGCCAGGCGACAGGGTCGGACACTGAAGCTTTCTTT
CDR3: CASSQATGSDTEAFF

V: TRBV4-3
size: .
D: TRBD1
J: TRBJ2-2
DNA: TGCGCCAGCAGCCAAGCCTCCTACAGGGGAGTAACCGGGGAGCTGTTTTTT
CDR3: CASSQASYRGVTGELFF

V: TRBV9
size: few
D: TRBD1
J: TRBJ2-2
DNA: TGTGCCAGCAGCTCCCAGGGGGCGGGCACCGGGGAGCTGTTTTTT
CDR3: CASSSQGAGTGELFF

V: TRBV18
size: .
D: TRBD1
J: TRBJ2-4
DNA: TGTGCCAGCTCACGACCGGGACAGGGAAGTGAAACCAAAAACATTCAGTACTTC
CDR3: CASSRPGQGSETKNIQYF

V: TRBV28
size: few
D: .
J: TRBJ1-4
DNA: TGTGCCAGCAAACCCAACAGGGCTAGTGGAAAACTGTTTTTT
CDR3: CASKPNRASGKLFF

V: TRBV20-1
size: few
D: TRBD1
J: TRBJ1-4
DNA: TGCAGTGCCGCGACAGGGGGAAAAGAAAAACTGTTTTTT
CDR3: CSAATGGKEKLFF

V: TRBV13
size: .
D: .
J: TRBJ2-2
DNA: TGTGCCAGCAGCCAAAGGCAGATCTACACCGGGGAGCTGTTTTTT
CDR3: CASSQRQIYTGELFF

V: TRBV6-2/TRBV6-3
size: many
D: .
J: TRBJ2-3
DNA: TGTGCCAGCGGACGATACGTAAGCGGAAGCACAGATACGCAGTATTTT
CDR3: CASGRYVSGSTDTQYF

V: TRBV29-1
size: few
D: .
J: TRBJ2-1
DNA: TGCAGCGTTGAGGGGCTCAGCTCCTACAATGAGCAGTTCTTC
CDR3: CSVEGLSSYNEQFF

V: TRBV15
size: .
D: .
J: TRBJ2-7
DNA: TGTGCCACCAGCAGAGATCCCTTCTCCTACGAGCAGTACTTC
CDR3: CATSRDPFSYEQYF

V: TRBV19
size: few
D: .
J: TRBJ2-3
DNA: TGTGCCAGTAGTAAAGGTCACAGCACAGATACGCAGTATTTT
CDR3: CASSKGHSTDTQYF

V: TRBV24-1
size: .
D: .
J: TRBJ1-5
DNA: TGTGCCACCAGTGATTGGACGAGGAGCAATCAGCCCCAGCATTTT
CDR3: CATSDWTRSNQPQHF